These 19 T cell receptor beta chains came from one sample sequenced in a study of T cell repertoires in cytomegalovirus infection. One entry per CDR3 protein results from TCRdb running MiXCR on the reads. The data contain approximately 490,000 distinct CDR3 sequences, around 11% of them singletons. The specimen was PBMCs. The origin of the receptors is a human donor in good health (CMV status not recorded). Some clones in this sample may be carry-over from other donors' samples.

The chain links TRBV14 to TRBJ1-1; D ambiguous. Germline V gene data show CDR1 as SGHDN and CDR2 as FVKESK. CDR3 length equals 13 residues. Trimming left V 1 base short and J 5 bases short, with 8 bases between. CDR3 DNA: TGTGCCAGCAGCCAAGCCAGATTGACTGAAGCTTTCTTT. Translating it yields CASSQARLTEAFF.

The J gene is TRBJ2-3, the V gene TRBV27, with TRBD2 identical over 15 bases. This CDR3 comprises 15 residues. V was clipped by 6 bases and J by 4 bases; unmatched bases: 2. In germline, CDR1 is MNHEY, CDR2 SMNVEV (reference sequence). The CDR3, as DNA: TGTGCCAGCAGGGGACTAGCGGGGGGCTCAGATACGCAGTATTTT. It specifies CASRGLAGGSDTQYF.

This clonotype has ten or more counts. The rearrangement joins TRBV19 to TRBJ2-1; D remains unclear. Trimming pared 1 base from V and 2 bases from J, leaving 15 bases between. The CDR3 is 17 amino acids. Per the germline V gene, CDR1 is LNHDA and CDR2 is SQIVND (reference sequence). For the CDR3, the DNA is TGTGCCAGTAGTATAGGTCGTGTCGCTGGGGCCTACAATGAGCAGTTCTTC. The encoded protein is CASSIGRVAGAYNEQFF.

This clonotype was observed at least ten times. J is TRBJ2-6 and V is TRBV7-8, with D possibly being TRBD1 (6 bases). There are 17 residues in the CDR3. V gave up 3 bases and J gave up 0 bases, with 12 bases separating them. CDR1 is SGHVS and CDR2 is FQNEAQ in the germline V gene. The CDR3 loop reads CASSFLRTASGANVLTF. DNA for the CDR3: TGTGCCAGCAGCTTTTTACGGACAGCCTCTGGGGCCAACGTCCTGACTTTC. The entire variable domain, with the rest obtained from reference TRBV7-8 and TRBJ2-6, is as follows: GAGVSQSPRYKVAKRGQDVALRCDPISGHVSLFWYQQALGQGPEFLTYFQNEAQLDKSGLPSDRFFAERPEGSVSTLKIQRTQQEDSAVYLCASSFLRTASGANVLTFGAGSRLTVL.

This clonotype was seen ten or more times. The chain links TRBV6-2 or TRBV6-3 to TRBJ1-1, with D uncertain. V was cut by 7 bases and J by 2 bases, with 11 bases left in between. CDR1 is MNHEY, CDR2 SVGEGT, per germline. CDR3 length equals 13 residues. CDR3 sequence: CASTFSANTEAFF. The CDR3 DNA reads as TGTGCCAGCACCTTTTCCGCAAACACTGAAGCTTTCTTT.

This clonotype has ten or more counts. The CDR3 here is CATYTGNTGELFF. For the CDR3, the DNA is TGTGCCACGTATACCGGGAACACCGGGGAGCTGTTTTTT. This sequence joins TRBV7-8 and TRBJ2-2, with D unresolved. The germline V gene has CDR1 SGHVS and CDR2 FQNEAQ. The CDR3 is made up of 13 amino acids. V was pared by 10 bases and J by 1 base, with 10 bases between.

This clonotype was counted at least ten times. V and J are TRBV12-3 or TRBV12-4 and TRBJ2-1; 9 bases agree with TRBD1. The trim removed 4 bases at V and 14 bases at J, leaving 6 bases unmatched. CDR3 length equals 12 residues. CDR3 sequence reads: CASSSWDRVEFF. The CDR3 DNA reads as TGTGCCAGCAGTTCTTGGGACAGGGTGGAGTTCTTC.

V and J are TRBV29-1 and TRBJ1-1; maybe TRBD1 (6 bases). The CDR3 extends over 13 amino acids. Trimming removed 7 bases at V and 0 bases at J, with 12 bases between. The V gene's germline CDR1 is SQVTM and CDR2 ANQGSEA. CDR3 in amino acids: CSAMDSMNTEAFF. The CDR3 DNA follows: TGCAGCGCAATGGACAGCATGAACACTGAAGCTTTCTTT.

This clonotype turned up a few times. The chain is built from TRBV5-1 and TRBJ1-1; D gene uncertain. Germline V gene data show CDR1 as SGHRS and CDR2 as YFSETQ. The ends were cut back, 0 bases at V and 10 bases at J, with 10 bases in the middle. This CDR3 spans 12 amino acids. The CDR3 here is CASSLEREGAFF. Written as DNA, the CDR3 is TGCGCCAGCAGCTTGGAAAGGGAAGGAGCTTTCTTT.

This clonotype has only a few counts. The chain couples TRBV19 to TRBJ1-2; tentative D call: TRBD1 (6 bases). From germline, CDR1 is LNHDA and CDR2 SQIVND (reference sequence). The CDR3 has 13 amino acids. V was clipped by 4 bases and J by 4 bases, with 10 bases between them. The CDR3 region has the DNA TGTGCCAGTAGTACTGACAGGCCCTATGGCTACACCTTC. Translating gives CASSTDRPYGYTF.

This clonotype has ten or more counts. The gene calls are TRBV7-2 and TRBJ2-2; a possible D gene is TRBD2 (6 bases). The ends were cut back, 9 bases at V and 5 bases at J, with 19 bases in the middle. Germline V gene data show CDR1 as SGHTA and CDR2 as FQGNSA. The CDR3 consists of 15 residues. The CDR3 DNA follows: TGTGCCAGTCGAGGCGGGGCTACTATAACCGGGGAGCTGTTTTTT. This sequence encodes CASRGGATITGELFF.

This clonotype was counted ten times or more. V and J are TRBV6-2 or TRBV6-3 and TRBJ2-1, with D possibly matching TRBD2 (6 bases). With 0 bases removed from V and 0 bases from J, the gap between germline ends came to 9 bases. The CDR3 is 16 residues long. Germline values: CDR1 MNHEY, CDR2 SVGEGT. CDR3 region: CASSYSRRGSYNEQFF. In DNA, the CDR3 is TGTGCCAGCAGTTACTCGAGGCGGGGCTCCTACAATGAGCAGTTCTTC.

The chain couples TRBV19 to TRBJ1-4; D may be TRBD1 (5 bases). CDR1 and CDR2 (germline): LNHDA, SQIVND (reference sequence). The CDR3 has 15 residues. Trimming shortened V by 3 bases and J by 4 bases, and 12 bases separated the two germline ends. The CDR3 region is CASSILGQRNEKLFF. CDR3 in DNA: TGTGCCAGTAGTATCTTAGGACAACGTAATGAAAAACTGTTTTTT.

The table lists this clonotype with a few counts. The rearrangement uses TRBV7-9 and TRBJ2-2; TRBD1 matches 8 bases. After removal of 3 bases from V and 4 bases from J, the junction contained 7 bases not matched to a gene. Germline values: CDR1 SEHNR, CDR2 FQNEAQ (reference sequence). The CDR3 is made up of 16 amino acids. The DNA of the CDR3 is TGTGCCAGCAGCTTCGGACAGGGAAGAACCACCGGGGAGCTGTTTTTT. The encoded protein is CASSFGQGRTTGELFF. The full variable domain, its missing parts supplied by reference TRBV7-9 and TRBJ2-2, is DTGVSQNPRHKITKRGQNVTFRCDPISEHNRLYWYRQTLGQGPEFLTYFQNEAQLEKSRLLSDRFSAERPKGSFSTLEIQRTEQGDSAMYLCASSFGQGRTTGELFFGEGSRLTVL.

In its sample, this clonotype was seen many times. The V and J genes are TRBV20-1 and TRBJ1-5; D call uncertain. The germline V and J ends were trimmed by 3 bases and 2 bases, with 20 bases remaining between them. Germline lookup yields CDR1 DFQATT and CDR2 SNEGSKA (reference sequence). CDR3 length: 17 amino acids. CDR3 region: CSARRRPGLSGNQPQHF. The CDR3 DNA reads as TGCAGTGCTAGGAGGCGGCCCGGGTTGTCAGGCAATCAGCCCCAGCATTTT.

The sample holds many counts of this clonotype. The rearrangement links TRBV6-4 to TRBJ2-3; D unresolved. The CDR3 length is 15 residues. Germline CDR1 is MRHNA and CDR2 is SNTAGT. The germline V and J ends were trimmed by 3 bases and 0 bases, with 10 bases remaining between them. CDR3 loop: CASSERPASTDTQYF. The DNA for the CDR3 is TGTGCCAGCAGTGAGCGCCCGGCAAGCACAGATACGCAGTATTTT.

This clonotype showed up many times. This chain links TRBV20-1 with TRBJ2-1; no firm D call. V was trimmed by 6 bases and J by 4 bases, leaving 16 bases between them. CDR1 and CDR2 from the germline V gene are DFQATT and SNEGSKA (reference sequence). The CDR3 covers 14 residues. The CDR3 loop is CSAPQETLYNEQFF. In DNA, the CDR3 is TGCAGTGCACCGCAGGAGACCTTATACAATGAGCAGTTCTTC.

This clonotype was counted ten times or more. The chain combines TRBV7-9 with TRBJ2-3; TRBD2 aligns across 9 bases. This CDR3 is 15 amino acids long. Germline V gives CDR1 SEHNR, CDR2 FQNEAQ (reference sequence). V lost 6 bases to trimming and J lost 5 bases; unmatched junction nucleotides: 9. CDR3 bases: TGTGCCAGCAGTCATCCTAGCGGGGTGGTAGATACGCAGTATTTT. The encoded protein is CASSHPSGVVDTQYF.

The sample holds a few counts of this clonotype. The J gene is TRBJ1-5, the V gene TRBV12-3 or TRBV12-4; D is unresolved. Between the trimmed V and J ends, which lost 6 bases and 4 bases, there was a span of 10 bases. The CDR3 loop spans 13 amino acids. The CDR3 loop is CASSRSRNQPQHF. The DNA for the CDR3 is TGTGCCAGCAGCCGCTCACGGAATCAGCCCCAGCATTTT.